These 17 T cell receptor beta chains originate from one sample sequenced in a study of T cell responses to AZD1222 COVID-19 vaccine. Clones were read by immunoSEQ multiplex PCR, and TCRdb kept only the in-frame ones, dropping some. Of 95,000 to 150,000 clones in the sample, about 91% were seen once. The sequenced sample was peripheral blood, obtained on day 0 of AZD1222 vaccination. These receptors were taken from an adult in good health.

The chain couples TRBV2 to TRBJ2-1, with 14 bases identical to TRBD2. The V and J ends lost 4 bases and 0 bases, in that order; junction bases with no gene match: 11. In germline, CDR1 is SNHLY, CDR2 FYNNEI. This CDR3 spans 20 amino acids. The CDR3, as DNA: TGTGCCAGCAGTGGAGCCGGGACTAGCGGGAGTCTGACCTCCTACAATGAGCAGTTCTTC. This encodes CASSGAGTSGSLTSYNEQFF.

This chain connects TRBV18 to TRBJ1-3, with D uncertain. V lost 5 bases and J lost 0, with 5 bases in between. Germline V gives CDR1 KGHSH, CDR2 LQKENI. This CDR3 comprises 13 residues. Written as DNA, the CDR3 is TGTGCCAGCTCAACTAGCTCTGGAAACACCATATATTTT. Its protein is CASSTSSGNTIYF. The variable domain in full, completed from reference TRBV18 and TRBJ1-3, reads NAGVMQNPRHLVRRRGQEARLRCSPMKGHSHVYWYRQLPEEGLKFMVYLQKENIIDESGMPKERFSAEFPKEGPSILRIQQVVRGDSAAYFCASSTSSGNTIYFGEGSWLTVV.

The chain has TRBV5-5 and TRBJ2-7; 7 bases align to TRBD1. Trimming removed 4 bases from V and 0 bases from J; junction bases left unmatched: 4. The CDR3 has 14 amino acids. CDR1 is SGHKS and CDR2 is YYEKEE in the germline V gene (reference sequence). The CDR3 sequence: CASSVGQVSYEQYV. In DNA, the CDR3 is TGTGCCAGCAGCGTCGGACAGGTCTCCTACGAGCAGTACGTC.

J is TRBJ1-1 and V is TRBV7-9; a weak D match, TRBD1 (6 bases). The CDR3 covers 15 residues. Germline CDR1 and CDR2: SEHNR and FQNEAQ (reference sequence). The V end was cut by 2 bases, the J end by 0 bases, with 10 bases between. The CDR3 reads CASSLNQGLNTEAFF. CDR3 nucleotides: TGTGCCAGCAGCTTAAATCAGGGGTTGAACACTGAAGCTTTCTTT.

This chain links TRBV2 with TRBJ2-2, with unresolved D. Trimming shortened V by 7 bases and J by 6 bases, and 12 bases separated the two germline ends. CDR1 SNHLY and CDR2 FYNNEI come from the germline V gene. The CDR3 covers 13 residues. Written as DNA, the CDR3 is TGTGCCAGCAAGGCTAGTTATCCCGGGGAGCTGTTTTTT. Amino acids: CASKASYPGELFF. Supplemented by reference TRBV2 and TRBJ2-2, the full variable domain reads EPEVTQTPSHQVTQMGQEVILRCVPISNHLYFYWYRQILGQKVEFLVSFYNNEISEKSEIFDDQFSVERPDGSNFTLKIRSTKLEDSAMYFCASKASYPGELFFGEGSRLTVL.

V and J are TRBV3-1 (or the pseudogene TRBV3-2) and TRBJ2-7; TRBD1 is a possible D gene (7 bases). The CDR3 runs 14 residues. Between the trimmed V and J ends, which lost 2 bases and 1 base, there was a span of 9 bases. Germline-derived CDR1 and CDR2 are LGHDT and YNNKEL (reference sequence). CDR3 sequence reads: CASSQQGGSYEQYF. The CDR3 DNA reads as TGTGCCAGCAGCCAACAGGGGGGATCCTACGAGCAGTACTTC.

V gene TRBV12-5 combines with J gene TRBJ2-5; D not resolved. CDR3 size: 16 residues. Trimming shortened V by 0 bases and J by 5 bases, and 16 bases separated the two germline ends. In germline, CDR1 is LGHNT, CDR2 FRNRAP. CDR3 residues: CASGLVLMSGGETQYF. CDR3 coding DNA: TGTGCTAGTGGTTTGGTATTAATGTCGGGTGGCGAGACCCAGTACTTC.

The rearrangement uses TRBV6-5 and TRBJ2-5, with D perhaps matching TRBD2 (6 bases). This CDR3 spans 15 amino acids. Germline CDR1 and CDR2: MNHEY and SVGAGI. The V gene lost 6 bases and the J gene lost 4 bases, with 18 bases spanning the gap. Here the CDR3 reads CASSKGLDGGETQYF. The CDR3 DNA sequence: TGTGCCAGCAGCAAGGGACTCGACGGGGGAGAGACCCAGTACTTC.

V gene TRBV7-3 combines with J gene TRBJ2-2; D is possibly TRBD2 (5 bases). The CDR3 loop spans 15 amino acids. Trimming left V 2 bases short and J 2 bases short, with 9 bases between. The V gene's germline CDR1 is SGHTA and CDR2 FQGTGA. The CDR3 loop is CASSLFGSNTGELFF. CDR3 DNA sequence: TGTGCCAGCAGCTTATTTGGGAGCAACACCGGGGAGCTGTTTTTT.

V usage is TRBV19 and J usage is TRBJ2-3; 7 bases are a match to TRBD2. This CDR3 is built from 15 residues. The trim removed 1 base at V and 2 bases at J, leaving 3 bases unmatched. Germline V gives CDR1 LNHDA, CDR2 SQIVND (reference sequence). For the CDR3, the DNA is TGTGCCAGTAGTATAGGGGAGGGCCCCACAGATACGCAGTATTTT. Its translation: CASSIGEGPTDTQYF.

The chain employs TRBV19 and TRBJ1-1; D gene ambiguous. The germline gives CDR1 LNHDA, CDR2 SQIVND (reference sequence). This CDR3 region has 13 residues. The germline V and J ends were trimmed by 4 bases and 10 bases, with 16 bases remaining between them. CDR3 protein: CASSTMAPIGAFF. In DNA form, the CDR3 reads TGTGCCAGTAGTACGATGGCCCCGATAGGAGCTTTCTTT.

This clone was seen a single time. This rearrangement joins TRBV11-1 to TRBJ2-7; D tentatively reads TRBD1 or TRBD2 (5 bases each). The CDR3 is 12 residues long. V lost 5 bases and J 7 bases, leaving 12 bases between the germline ends. Germline CDR1 reads SGHAT; CDR2 reads FQDESV (reference sequence). This chain's CDR3 is CASSHSGREQYF. The CDR3 bases are TGTGCCAGCAGCCATTCAGGGAGAGAGCAGTACTTC.

V and J are TRBV3-1 (or the pseudogene TRBV3-2) and TRBJ1-3, with 7 bases lining up with TRBD1. V shed 0 bases and J 1 base; nucleotides not matched to a gene: 6. Per germline, CDR1 LGHDT and CDR2 YNNKEL (reference sequence). The CDR3 covers 17 residues. CDR3 residues: CASSQDPPRGSGNTIYF. The CDR3 nucleotides are TGTGCCAGCAGCCAAGATCCCCCCAGGGGGTCTGGAAACACCATATATTTT.

The chain couples TRBV12-5 to TRBJ1-3; D is undetermined. The CDR3 extends over 11 amino acids. Looked up from germline, CDR1 is LGHNT and CDR2 is FRNRAP. V lost 9 bases and J lost 8, with 11 bases in between. CDR3 nucleotide sequence: TGTGCTAGCGTTGGGAGAGACACCATATATTTT. Its protein product is CASVGRDTIYF.

The genes are TRBV6-2 or TRBV6-3 and TRBJ1-5, with 8 bases lining up with TRBD1. There are 16 residues in the CDR3. The germline V gene encodes CDR1 MNHEY and CDR2 SVGEGT. V lost 2 bases, J lost 5 bases, and 8 bases stayed unmatched. The CDR3 bases are TGTGCCAGCAGTTACCCAACGGACAGGGACTATCAGCCCCAGCATTTT. It translates to CASSYPTDRDYQPQHF.

This chain links TRBV5-6 with TRBJ1-2; D unresolved. Per germline, CDR1 SGHDT and CDR2 YYEEEE. The CDR3 consists of 14 residues. The V and J ends lost 3 bases and 0 bases respectively, with 9 bases between them. The CDR3 DNA is TGTGCCAGCAGCTCGGTTAGCACTAACTATGGCTACACCTTC. This translates into CASSSVSTNYGYTF.

The CDR3 reads CAISALLPTGPFHGYTF. In nucleotides, the CDR3 is TGTGCCATCAGTGCCCTACTACCAACAGGGCCCTTCCATGGCTACACCTTC. The chain recombines TRBV10-3 with TRBJ1-2; D perhaps matches TRBD1 (6 bases). Germline CDR1 reads ENHRY; CDR2 reads SYGVKD. The CDR3 contains 17 residues. Trimming stripped 4 bases from V and 6 bases from J, with 24 bases between.